Listed below are T cell receptor beta chains from one sample, sequenced in a study of blood T cells in healthy people across ages. TCRdb passed the 5' RACE reads through MiXCR, listing each CDR3 protein once. The sample contains about 760,000 distinct CDR3 sequences, roughly 25% of which appear only once. These same records also appear under a second study, on T cells of mothers and their children.

The specimen was blood. Source of these receptors: a boy aged 5-17 years in good health. The CDR3 runs from the conserved cysteine through the conserved F or W. D genes are given only for firm matches. Expanded clones are given a class, and other clones once, few, many or no size at all.

CDR3 protein | CDR3 DNA | J gene | V gene | D gene | clone size
CASSTAGTGLFATNEKLFF | TGTGCCAGCAGTACCGCCGGGACAGGGCTCTTTGCAACTAATGAAAAACTGTTTTTT | TRBJ1-4 | TRBV7-6 | TRBD1 | few
CASSAYRAPLSNEQFF | TGTGCCAGCAGTGCTTACAGGGCACCCCTCTCGAATGAGCAGTTCTTC | TRBJ2-1 | TRBV2 | . | .
CASSFEGLYQETQYF | TGTGCCAGCAGTTTCGAGGGTTTGTACCAAGAGACCCAGTACTTC | TRBJ2-5 | TRBV12-3/TRBV12-4 | . | .
CASSPAEGGTEAFF | TGTGCCAGCAGTCCTGCCGAGGGAGGCACTGAAGCTTTCTTT | TRBJ1-1 | TRBV12-3/TRBV12-4 | . | few
CASSSPPGQGDEKLFF | TGCGCCAGCAGCTCACCCCCGGGACAGGGTGATGAAAAACTGTTTTTT | TRBJ1-4 | TRBV5-1 | TRBD1 | .
CASSPRGGTSGFQYF | TGCGCCAGCAGCCCCCGGGGCGGGACTAGCGGTTTTCAGTACTTC | TRBJ2-5 | TRBV5-1 | TRBD2 | few
CSAAGTGVTYEQYF | TGCAGTGCTGCCGGGACAGGGGTTACCTACGAGCAGTACTTC | TRBJ2-7 | TRBV20-1 | TRBD1 | .
CASSQGQARTEQYF | TGTGCCAGCAGTCAGGGACAGGCCAGGACGGAGCAGTACTTC | TRBJ2-5 | TRBV6-5 | TRBD1 | .
CSAGGLRSYNEQFF | TGCAGTGCGGGGGGACTCCGCTCCTACAATGAGCAGTTCTTC | TRBJ2-1 | TRBV20-1 | . | few
CASRESSWANVLTF | TGTGCCAGCAGGGAGAGCTCATGGGCCAACGTCCTGACTTTC | TRBJ2-6 | TRBV27 | . | .
CASSYSTYADSTYEQYF | TGTGCCAGCAGTTACTCGACATACGCGGACAGCACCTACGAGCAGTACTTC | TRBJ2-7 | TRBV6-2/TRBV6-3 | . | .
CASSYSVGLNEKLFF | TGTGCCAGCAGTTACTCCGTGGGTCTTAATGAAAAACTGTTTTTT | TRBJ1-4 | TRBV6-5 | . | .
CSARVDRVVQETQYF | TGCAGTGCTAGAGTAGACAGGGTTGTCCAAGAGACCCAGTACTTC | TRBJ2-5 | TRBV20-1 | TRBD1 | few
CASSLFWSGGADTQYF | TGTGCCAGCAGCTTATTCTGGAGCGGGGGTGCAGATACGCAGTATTTT | TRBJ2-3 | TRBV7-8 | TRBD2 | .
CASTPLAGTGELFF | TGTGCCAGCACCCCCCTGGCAGGGACCGGGGAGCTGTTTTTT | TRBJ2-2 | TRBV7-2 | . | few
CASSPGGSPGQETQYF | TGTGCCAGCAGCCCCGGAGGCTCCCCCGGCCAAGAGACCCAGTACTTC | TRBJ2-5 | TRBV11-2 | . | .
CASSQLQGTNTEAFF | TGCGCCAGCAGCCAATTACAGGGGACGAACACTGAAGCTTTCTTT | TRBJ1-1 | TRBV4-3 | TRBD1 | .
CASSVTGGPYEQYF | TGCGCCAGCAGCGTAACGGGGGGTCCCTACGAGCAGTACTTC | TRBJ2-7 | TRBV5-1 | TRBD2 | .
CASSQNSDRETQYF | TGTGCCAGCAGCCAAAACTCTGACCGAGAGACCCAGTACTTC | TRBJ2-5 | TRBV14 | . | .
CASTQGTGEGSFTDTQYF | TGCGCCAGCACCCAGGGGACAGGGGAAGGATCTTTCACAGATACGCAGTATTTT | TRBJ2-3 | TRBV5-1 | TRBD1 | .
CSVVFRGLQETQYF | TGCAGCGTTGTGTTTAGGGGGCTCCAAGAGACCCAGTACTTC | TRBJ2-5 | TRBV29-1 | TRBD1 | .
CASSLTPTGLGSPLHF | TGTGCCAGCAGTCTTACCCCCACAGGGTTAGGGTCACCCCTCCACTTT | TRBJ1-6 | TRBV6-1 | . | few
CASSTGSLQGAAKNIQYF | TGTGCCAGCAGCACTGGATCGTTACAGGGGGCGGCCAAAAACATTCAGTACTTC | TRBJ2-4 | TRBV6-1 | TRBD1 | few
CASSYRPSNTGELFF | TGTGCCAGCAGTTACCGGCCGTCGAACACCGGGGAGCTGTTTTTT | TRBJ2-2 | TRBV6-5 | . | .
CASSRQDVGEAFF | TGTGCCAGCAGCCGCCAGGATGTTGGTGAAGCTTTCTTT | TRBJ1-1 | TRBV3-1 | . | .
CASSSRLAGTYEQYF | TGTGCCAGCAGTTCCCGACTAGCGGGAACCTACGAGCAGTACTTC | TRBJ2-7 | TRBV27 | TRBD2 | .
CSAHGQGGTGNQPQYF | TGCAGTGCACATGGACAGGGGGGGACAGGCAATCAGCCCCAGTATTTT | TRBJ2-3 | TRBV20-1 | TRBD1 | .
CASSEGGQATYEQYF | TGTGCCAGCAGCGAGGGAGGACAGGCGACCTACGAGCAGTACTTC | TRBJ2-7 | TRBV9 | . | .
CASSQEVGQEQEIQYF | TGCGCCAGCAGTCAGGAAGTGGGACAGGAGCAAGAGATCCAGTACTTC | TRBJ2-5 | TRBV5-1 | TRBD1 | few
CSVAGTSGPTDTQYF | TGCAGCGTTGCAGGCACTAGCGGACCCACAGATACGCAGTATTTT | TRBJ2-3 | TRBV29-1 | TRBD2 | few
CASSQEEGLAGGTTYEQYF | TGTGCCAGCAGCCAAGAGGAAGGGCTAGCGGGGGGGACTACCTACGAGCAGTACTTC | TRBJ2-7 | TRBV4-2 | TRBD2 | .
CASSMGQGGFDGYTF | TGTGCCAGTAGTATGGGACAGGGTGGGTTCGATGGCTACACCTTC | TRBJ1-2 | TRBV19 | TRBD1 | .
CASSQDRDRGREETQYF | TGTGCCAGCAGCCAAGATCGGGACAGGGGACGGGAAGAGACCCAGTACTTC | TRBJ2-5 | TRBV14 | TRBD1 | .
CASSYADRGGQPQHF | TGTGCCAGCAGTTACGCGGACAGGGGGGGGCAGCCCCAGCATTTT | TRBJ1-5 | TRBV6-6 | TRBD1 | .
CASTQGNEQYF | TGTGCCAGCACCCAGGGGAACGAGCAGTACTTC | TRBJ2-7 | TRBV6-5 | . | many
CASSKRPSPSGETQYF | TGTGCCAGCAGCAAACGGCCCAGCCCTAGTGGAGAGACCCAGTACTTC | TRBJ2-5 | TRBV13 | . | .
CASSPRLAGAIETQYF | TGTGCCAGTAGTCCGCGGCTAGCGGGAGCAATTGAGACCCAGTACTTC | TRBJ2-5 | TRBV19 | TRBD2 | .
CATSDSRRPTQYF | TGTGCCACCAGTGATTCCCGACGGCCCACGCAGTATTTT | TRBJ2-3 | TRBV24-1 | . | .
CASSLPRREETQYF | TGTGCCAGCAGTTTGCCTAGAAGGGAAGAGACCCAGTACTTC | TRBJ2-5 | TRBV28 | . | .
CASSTEQGSGANVLTF | TGTGCCAGCAGCACCGAACAGGGCTCTGGGGCCAACGTCCTGACTTTC | TRBJ2-6 | TRBV14 | . | few
CASSLSGVSGELFF | TGTGCCAGCAGCTTATCGGGCGTGTCCGGGGAGCTGTTTTTT | TRBJ2-2 | TRBV7-2 | . | few
CGVGLEYGYTF | TGCGGCGTTGGGTTAGAGTATGGCTACACCTTC | TRBJ1-2 | TRBV29-1 | . | .
CATSASGRSYNEQFF | TGTGCCACCAGTGCCAGCGGGAGATCCTACAATGAGCAGTTCTTC | TRBJ2-1 | TRBV24-1 | TRBD2 | .
CASRDSYNEQFF | TGTGCCTCCCGGGACTCATACAATGAGCAGTTCTTC | TRBJ2-1 | TRBV6-2/TRBV6-3 | . | many
CASSLSASSYEQYF | TGTGCCAGCAGCTTATCGGCTTCTTCCTACGAGCAGTACTTC | TRBJ2-7 | TRBV7-9 | . | few
CASSLGVWGNQPQHF | TGTGCCAGCAGCCTAGGGGTCTGGGGAAATCAGCCCCAGCATTTT | TRBJ1-5 | TRBV12-3/TRBV12-4 | . | .
CASSREEGETQYF | TGTGCCAGCAGCCGCGAGGAAGGGGAGACCCAGTACTTC | TRBJ2-5 | TRBV6-6 | . | few
CASSQAVAGTSTDTQYF | TGCGCCAGCAGCCAAGCAGTTGCGGGGACTAGCACAGATACGCAGTATTTT | TRBJ2-3 | TRBV4-3 | . | few
CSGIRGTGQETQYF | TGCAGTGGCATCCGAGGGACAGGTCAAGAGACCCAGTACTTC | TRBJ2-5 | TRBV20-1 | TRBD1 | .